The 3 T cell receptor beta chains given below trace back to one sample, sequenced in a study of blood T cell repertoires in COVID-19 (dated by TCRdb to about 2020). Libraries came from the immunoSEQ multiplex PCR assay. TCRdb holds this immuneACCESS table with in-frame rearrangements only. Some clones are missing; in checked studies, unresolved V genes explain under half, and the rest has no known cause. For this sample the table gives 220,000 or so clones, of which approximately 90% were detected only once. The top ten clones comprise around 0.84% of the sample. The specimen sequenced was peripheral blood. The receptors shown here come from a man aged 60 to 69 with COVID-19, enrolled during active disease.

V is TRBV7-8 and J is TRBJ2-2; 8 bases match TRBD1. The CDR3 runs to 17 residues. Germline V gene sequence: CDR1 SGHVS, CDR2 FQNEAQ. J was trimmed by 1 base and V by 3 bases; bases with no gene match: 7. CDR3 region: CASSLGTGKLNTGELFF. The CDR3 DNA is TGTGCCAGCAGCTTGGGGACAGGAAAACTGAACACCGGGGAGCTGTTTTTT.

The chain links TRBV19 to TRBJ2-1; D may be TRBD1 (6 bases). Trimming cost V 5 bases and J 0 bases, with 11 bases left between them. There are 15 residues in the CDR3. Germline CDR1 reads LNHDA; CDR2 reads SQIVND (reference sequence). CDR3 DNA: TGTGCCAGTAGTGTCGGGACACCCTCCTACAATGAGCAGTTCTTC. Its translation: CASSVGTPSYNEQFF.

The CDR3 spells CASSYSGGQFF. In DNA, the CDR3 is TGTGCCAGCAGTTACTCGGGAGGGCAGTTCTTC. The genes are TRBV6-5 and TRBJ2-1; a weak D match, TRBD2 (6 bases). CDR1 and CDR2 (germline): MNHEY, SVGAGI. With 0 bases removed from V and 12 bases from J, the gap between germline ends came to 6 bases. The CDR3 runs to 11 residues.